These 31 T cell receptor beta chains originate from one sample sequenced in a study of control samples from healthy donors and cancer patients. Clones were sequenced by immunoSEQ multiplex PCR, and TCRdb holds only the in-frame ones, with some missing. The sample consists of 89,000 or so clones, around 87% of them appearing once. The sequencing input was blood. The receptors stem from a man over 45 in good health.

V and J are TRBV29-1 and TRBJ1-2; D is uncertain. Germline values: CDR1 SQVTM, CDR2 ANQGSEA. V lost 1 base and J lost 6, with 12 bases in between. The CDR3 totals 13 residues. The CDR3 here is CSVEGSVGDGYTF. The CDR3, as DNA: TGCAGCGTTGAAGGGTCAGTAGGAGATGGCTACACCTTC. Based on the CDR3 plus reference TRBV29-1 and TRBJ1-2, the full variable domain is SAVISQKPSRDICQRGTSLTIQCQVDSQVTMMFWYRQQPGQSLTLIATANQGSEATYESGFVIDKFPISRPNLTFSTLTVSNMSPEDSSIYLCSVEGSVGDGYTFGSGTRLTVV.

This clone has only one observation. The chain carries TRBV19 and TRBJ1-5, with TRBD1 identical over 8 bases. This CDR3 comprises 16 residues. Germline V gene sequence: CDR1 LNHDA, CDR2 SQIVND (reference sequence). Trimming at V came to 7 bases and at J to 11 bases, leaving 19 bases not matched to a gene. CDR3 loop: CASTLQLGTGGSTQHF. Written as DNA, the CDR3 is TGTGCCAGTACCCTACAGCTCGGGACAGGCGGCTCGACCCAGCATTTT.

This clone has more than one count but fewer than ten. The CDR3 DNA reads as TGTGCCAGCAGTGAAGGACTAGCGGGGGTAGAGACCCAGTACTTC. Translated, it gives CASSEGLAGVETQYF. The chain is built from TRBV6-4 and TRBJ2-5, with TRBD2 identical over 13 bases. Germline V gene data show CDR1 as MRHNA and CDR2 as SNTAGT. The CDR3 runs to 15 residues. With V trimmed by 3 bases and J by 4 bases, 2 bases remained unmatched.

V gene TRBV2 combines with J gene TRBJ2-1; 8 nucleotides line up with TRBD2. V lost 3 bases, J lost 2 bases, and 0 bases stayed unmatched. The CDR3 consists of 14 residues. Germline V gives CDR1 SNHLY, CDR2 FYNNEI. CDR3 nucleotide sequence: TGTGCCAGCAGTGAGCGGGGGGCCTACAATGAGCAGTTCTTC. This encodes CASSERGAYNEQFF.

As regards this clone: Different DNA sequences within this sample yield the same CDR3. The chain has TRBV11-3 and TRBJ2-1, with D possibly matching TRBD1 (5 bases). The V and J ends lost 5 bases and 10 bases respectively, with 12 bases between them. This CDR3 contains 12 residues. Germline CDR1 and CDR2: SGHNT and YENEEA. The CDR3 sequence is CASSPRQQEQFF. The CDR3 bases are TGTGCCAGCAGCCCCAGACAGCAAGAGCAGTTCTTC. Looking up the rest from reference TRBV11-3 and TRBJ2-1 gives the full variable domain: EAGVVQSPRYKIIEKKQPVAFWCNPISGHNTLYWYLQNLGQGPELLIRYENEEAVDDSQLPKDRFSAERLKGVDSTLKIQPAELGDSAVYLCASSPRQQEQFFGPGTRLTVL.

The CDR3 spells CASSLGTGGFSTEAFF. The CDR3 DNA sequence: TGCGCCAGCAGCTTGGGAACGGGGGGTTTCAGCACTGAAGCTTTCTTT. This chain uses TRBV5-1 with TRBJ1-1; tentative D call: TRBD1 (5 bases). V lost 0 bases to trimming and J lost 4 bases, with 16 bases between them. The CDR3 spans 16 residues. Germline assignment: CDR1 SGHRS and CDR2 YFSETQ.

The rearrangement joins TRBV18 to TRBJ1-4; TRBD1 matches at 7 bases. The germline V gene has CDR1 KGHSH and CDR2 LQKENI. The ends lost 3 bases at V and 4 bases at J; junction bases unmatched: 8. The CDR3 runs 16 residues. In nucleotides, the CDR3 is TGTGCCAGCTCACCGGCAACAGGGGTTATTAATGAAAAACTGTTTTTT. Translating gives CASSPATGVINEKLFF.

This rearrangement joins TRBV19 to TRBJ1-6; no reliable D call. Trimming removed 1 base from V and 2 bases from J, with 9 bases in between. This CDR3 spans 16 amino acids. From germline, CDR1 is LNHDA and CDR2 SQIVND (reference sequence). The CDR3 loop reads CASSIGQYAYNSPLHF. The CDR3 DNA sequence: TGTGCCAGTAGTATAGGACAATATGCCTATAATTCACCCCTCCACTTT.

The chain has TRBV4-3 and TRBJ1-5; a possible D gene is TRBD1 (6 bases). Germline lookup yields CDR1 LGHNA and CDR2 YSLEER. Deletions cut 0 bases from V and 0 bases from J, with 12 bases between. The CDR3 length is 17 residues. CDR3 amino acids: CASSQEVTGDSNQPQHF. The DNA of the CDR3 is TGCGCCAGCAGCCAAGAGGTGACAGGAGATAGCAATCAGCCCCAGCATTTT.

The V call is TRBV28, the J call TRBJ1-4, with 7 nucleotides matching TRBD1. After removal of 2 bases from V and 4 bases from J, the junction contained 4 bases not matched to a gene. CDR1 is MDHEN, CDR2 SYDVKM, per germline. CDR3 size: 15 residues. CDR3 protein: CASSLAGQINEKLFF. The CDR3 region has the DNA TGTGCCAGCAGTTTAGCGGGACAGATTAATGAAAAACTGTTTTTT.

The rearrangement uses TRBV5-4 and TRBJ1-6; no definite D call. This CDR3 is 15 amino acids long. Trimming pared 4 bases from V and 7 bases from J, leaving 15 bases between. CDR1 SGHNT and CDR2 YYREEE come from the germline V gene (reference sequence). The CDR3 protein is CASSPTPTTNSPLHF. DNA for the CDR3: TGTGCCAGCAGCCCGACACCAACCACCAATTCACCCCTCCACTTT.

DNA of the CDR3: TGTGCCAGCAGCTTAGCGAAAAGTACAGGGCTACGCGGCTACACCTTC. Its translation: CASSLAKSTGLRGYTF. The chain uses TRBV7-9 and TRBJ1-2; perhaps TRBD1 as D (6 bases). The germline V gene encodes CDR1 SEHNR and CDR2 FQNEAQ (reference sequence). Trimming cost V 0 bases and J 8 bases, with 19 bases left between them. The CDR3 is 16 amino acids.

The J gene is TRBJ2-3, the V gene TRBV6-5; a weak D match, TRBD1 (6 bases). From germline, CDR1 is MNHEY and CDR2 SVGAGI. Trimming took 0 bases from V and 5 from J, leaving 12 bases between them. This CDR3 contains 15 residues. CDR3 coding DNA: TGTGCCAGCAGTTACTCGGCAGGGGCGGAAGATACGCAGTATTTT. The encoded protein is CASSYSAGAEDTQYF.

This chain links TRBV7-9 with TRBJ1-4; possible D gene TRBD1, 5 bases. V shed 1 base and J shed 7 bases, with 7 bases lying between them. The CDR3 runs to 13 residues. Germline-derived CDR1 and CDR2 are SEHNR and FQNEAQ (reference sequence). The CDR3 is CASSLGQGEKLFF. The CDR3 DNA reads TGTGCCAGCAGCTTAGGTCAGGGTGAAAAACTGTTTTTT.

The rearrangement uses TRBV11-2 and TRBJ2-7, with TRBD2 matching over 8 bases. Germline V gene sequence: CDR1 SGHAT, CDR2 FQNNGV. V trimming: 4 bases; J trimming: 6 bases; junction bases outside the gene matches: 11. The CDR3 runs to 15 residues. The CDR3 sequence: CASSSVSSGRGEQYF. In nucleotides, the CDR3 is TGTGCCAGCAGCTCCGTCAGCAGCGGGAGAGGCGAGCAGTACTTC.

The CDR3 coding sequence is TGTGCCACCAGTGATCGACAGGCTAGCAATCAGCCCCAGCATTTT. Encoded protein: CATSDRQASNQPQHF. The chain combines TRBV24-1 with TRBJ1-5, with a possible D match to TRBD1 (6 bases). CDR3 length: 15 amino acids. Trimming stripped 3 bases from V and 0 bases from J, with 8 bases between. Per the germline V gene, CDR1 is KGHDR and CDR2 is SFDVKD.

The CDR3 loop is CALHSYEQYF. The CDR3 DNA is TGTGCCTTGCATTCCTACGAGCAGTACTTC. This chain connects TRBV10-3 to TRBJ2-7; D is unclear. CDR1 is ENHRY and CDR2 is SYGVKD in the germline V gene. V lost 11 bases and J 1 base, leaving 6 bases between the germline ends. The CDR3 contains 10 residues.

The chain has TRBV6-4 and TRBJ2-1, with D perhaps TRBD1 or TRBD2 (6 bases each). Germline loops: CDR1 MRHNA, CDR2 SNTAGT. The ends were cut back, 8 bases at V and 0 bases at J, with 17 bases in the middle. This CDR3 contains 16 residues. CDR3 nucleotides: TGTGCCAGCGTCAACGGGGGCGGGCCCTCCTACAATGAGCAGTTCTTC. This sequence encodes CASVNGGGPSYNEQFF.

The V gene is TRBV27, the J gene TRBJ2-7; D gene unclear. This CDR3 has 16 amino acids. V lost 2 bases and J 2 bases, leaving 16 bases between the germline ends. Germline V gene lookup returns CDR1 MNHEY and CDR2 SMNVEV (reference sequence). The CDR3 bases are TGTGCCAGCAGTTTAGATCCCCCCAGGATGCCCTACGAGCAGTACTTC. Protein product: CASSLDPPRMPYEQYF.

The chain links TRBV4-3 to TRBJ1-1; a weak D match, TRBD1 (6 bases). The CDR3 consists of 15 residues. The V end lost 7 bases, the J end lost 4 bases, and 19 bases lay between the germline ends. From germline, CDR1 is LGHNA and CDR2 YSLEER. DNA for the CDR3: TGCGCCAGCATACCCCAGATACAAGGGGGCACTGAAGCTTTCTTT. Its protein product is CASIPQIQGGTEAFF.

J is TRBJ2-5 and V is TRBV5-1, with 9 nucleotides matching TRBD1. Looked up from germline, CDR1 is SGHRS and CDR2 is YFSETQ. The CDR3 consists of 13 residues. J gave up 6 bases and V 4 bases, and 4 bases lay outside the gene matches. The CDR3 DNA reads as TGCGCCAGCAGCCCCGGACAGGGGCAGACCCAGTACTTC. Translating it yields CASSPGQGQTQYF.

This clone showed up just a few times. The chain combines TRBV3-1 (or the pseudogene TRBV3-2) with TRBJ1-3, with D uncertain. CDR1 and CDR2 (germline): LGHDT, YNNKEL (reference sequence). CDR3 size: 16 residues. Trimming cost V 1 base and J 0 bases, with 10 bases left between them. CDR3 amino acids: CASSQGTSLSGNTIYF. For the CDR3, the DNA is TGTGCCAGCAGCCAAGGGACTTCCCTCTCTGGAAACACCATATATTTT.

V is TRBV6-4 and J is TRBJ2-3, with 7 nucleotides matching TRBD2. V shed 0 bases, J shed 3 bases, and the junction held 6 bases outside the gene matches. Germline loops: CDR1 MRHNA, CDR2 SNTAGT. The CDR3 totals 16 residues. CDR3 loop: CASSDSSGGGTDTQYF. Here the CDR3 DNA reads TGTGCCAGCAGTGACTCTAGTGGCGGGGGAACAGATACGCAGTATTTT.

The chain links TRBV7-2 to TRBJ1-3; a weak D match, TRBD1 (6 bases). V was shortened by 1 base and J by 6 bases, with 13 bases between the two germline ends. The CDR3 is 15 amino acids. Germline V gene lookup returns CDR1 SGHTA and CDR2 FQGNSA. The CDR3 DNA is TGTGCCAGCAGCTTAGGCGGGGGGGCGCAAAACACCATATATTTT. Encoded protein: CASSLGGGAQNTIYF.

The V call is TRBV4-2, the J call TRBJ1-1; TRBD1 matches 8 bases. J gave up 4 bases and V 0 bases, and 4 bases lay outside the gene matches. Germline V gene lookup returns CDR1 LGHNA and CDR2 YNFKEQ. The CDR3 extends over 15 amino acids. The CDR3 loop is CASSQDRTGTTEAFF. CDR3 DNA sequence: TGTGCCAGCAGCCAAGATCGGACAGGGACCACTGAAGCTTTCTTT.

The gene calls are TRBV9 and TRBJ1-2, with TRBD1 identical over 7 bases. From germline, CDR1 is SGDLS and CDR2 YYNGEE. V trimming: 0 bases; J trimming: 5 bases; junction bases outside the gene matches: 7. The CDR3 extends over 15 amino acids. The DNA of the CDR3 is TGTGCCAGCAGCGTAGAGGCCAGGGGGAATTATGGCTACACCTTC. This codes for CASSVEARGNYGYTF.

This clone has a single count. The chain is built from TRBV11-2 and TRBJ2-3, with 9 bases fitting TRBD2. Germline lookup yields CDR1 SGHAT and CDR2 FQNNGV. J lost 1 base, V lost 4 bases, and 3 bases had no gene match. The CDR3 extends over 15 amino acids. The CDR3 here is CASSSLAGGTDTQYF. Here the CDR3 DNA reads TGTGCCAGCAGCTCCTTAGCGGGGGGCACAGATACGCAGTATTTT.

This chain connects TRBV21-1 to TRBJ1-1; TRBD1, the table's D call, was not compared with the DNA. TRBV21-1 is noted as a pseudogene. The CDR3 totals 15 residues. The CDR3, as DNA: TGTGCCAGCAGCCACCTTAGGCAGGGTGGCACTGAAGCTTTCTTT. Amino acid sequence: CASSHLRQGGTEAFF.

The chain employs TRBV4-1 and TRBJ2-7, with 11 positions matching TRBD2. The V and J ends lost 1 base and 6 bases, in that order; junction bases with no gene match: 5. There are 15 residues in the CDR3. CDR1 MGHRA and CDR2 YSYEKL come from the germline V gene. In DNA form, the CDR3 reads TGCGCCAGCAGCCAAGTTGGCCTAGCGGGAGGCGAGCAGTACTTC. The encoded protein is CASSQVGLAGGEQYF.

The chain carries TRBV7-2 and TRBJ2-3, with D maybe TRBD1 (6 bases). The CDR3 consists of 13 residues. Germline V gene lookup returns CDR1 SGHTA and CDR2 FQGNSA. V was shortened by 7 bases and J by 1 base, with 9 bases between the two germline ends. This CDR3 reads CASIRTGTDTQYF. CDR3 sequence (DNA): TGTGCCAGCATCAGGACAGGCACAGATACGCAGTATTTT.

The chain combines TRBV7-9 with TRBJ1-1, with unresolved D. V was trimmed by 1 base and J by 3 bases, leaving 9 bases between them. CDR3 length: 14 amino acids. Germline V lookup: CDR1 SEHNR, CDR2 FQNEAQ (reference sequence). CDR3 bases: TGTGCCAGCAGCTTAGTGGGCGCCGACACTGAAGCTTTCTTT. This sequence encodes CASSLVGADTEAFF.